Here is one TCR beta chain with its context. In the original analysis: Nucleated cell number was recorded as an estimate derived from reference gene primer amplification. Clones were read by immunoSEQ multiplex PCR, and TCRdb kept only the in-frame ones, dropping some. V, J and clone size are taken as reported in that table, and D and trimming were inferred from the DNA itself. The table shows roughly 230,000 clones, with around 91% occurring only once. These data come from a study of blood T cell repertoires in COVID-19. About the study: Nucleic acid was either cDNA or gDNA, and it came from T cells, B-cell-depleted T cells, or PBMCs.

Germline V gives CDR1 MNHEY, CDR2 SMNVEV (reference sequence). CDR3 length equals 15 residues. V trimming: 6 bases; J trimming: 8 bases; junction bases outside the gene matches: 15. This sequence joins TRBV27 and TRBJ1-2, with TRBD1 matching over 7 bases. Specimen: peripheral blood. This receptor was identified in a woman in her fifties or sixties with COVID-19, enrolled during active disease. Written as DNA, the CDR3 is TGTGCCAGCAGCCCAGGGGGACTGACCTCTAAGGGCTACACCTTC. Its translation is CASSPGGLTSKGYTF.